This T cell receptor (beta chain) was obtained from a study of cytomegalovirus exposure and HLA in healthy donors. Study-level results: HLA allele associations emerged for 17,000 or so TCR beta sequences in a later analysis, at 0.05 false discovery rate. The records held CMV serostatus as the only immune exposure information.

For this clone: Its antigen is still unknown.

The PCR was carried out with 60 Vbeta primers and 13 Jbeta primers. Assay used: immunoSEQ multiplex PCR; TCRdb lists only in-frame clones, some missing. The sample lists about 130,000 clones; under 85% were seen once. The V and J ends lost 5 bases and 6 bases, in that order; junction bases with no gene match: 8. CDR1 and CDR2 (germline): MNHEY, SMNVEV (reference sequence). The CDR3 length is 15 residues. V gene TRBV27 combines with J gene TRBJ2-1, with 9 bases aligning to TRBD1. The clonotype originates from a middle-aged woman in good health and CMV-seropositive. The sample taken for sequencing was PBMCs. The CDR3 nucleotides are TGTGCCAGCAGTACTCGACAGGGGGGTCCCAATGAGCAGTTCTTC. Its translation is CASSTRQGGPNEQFF.